Here is one T cell receptor beta chain with its context. The primer mix had 60 Vbeta and 13 Jbeta primers. Sequencing was performed with immunoSEQ multiplex PCR; in TCRdb, only in-frame clones are kept and a portion is missing. The sample is made up of 200,000 to 250,000 clones, and the top ten hold 0.9% to 1.4% of it. This sample stems from a study of cytomegalovirus exposure and HLA in healthy donors. The CDR3 loop spans 14 amino acids. V lost 5 bases and J 3 bases, leaving 13 bases between the germline ends. CDR1 is SGHVS, CDR2 FNYEAQ, per germline. The origin of this receptor is a girl aged 2 to 9 in good health and CMV-seropositive. Material for sequencing was PBMCs. The chain has TRBV7-6 and TRBJ2-5; D call uncertain. For the CDR3, the DNA is TGTGCCAGCAGCCCATCGCGCGGAGAAGAGACCCAGTACTTC. It specifies CASSPSRGEETQYF. Filled out from reference TRBV7-6 and TRBJ2-5, the complete variable domain reads GAGVSQSPRYKVTKRGQDVALRCDPISGHVSLYWYRQALGQGPEFLTYFNYEAQQDKSGLPNDRFSAERPEGSISTLTIQRTEQRDSAMYRCASSPSRGEETQYFGPGTRLLVL.